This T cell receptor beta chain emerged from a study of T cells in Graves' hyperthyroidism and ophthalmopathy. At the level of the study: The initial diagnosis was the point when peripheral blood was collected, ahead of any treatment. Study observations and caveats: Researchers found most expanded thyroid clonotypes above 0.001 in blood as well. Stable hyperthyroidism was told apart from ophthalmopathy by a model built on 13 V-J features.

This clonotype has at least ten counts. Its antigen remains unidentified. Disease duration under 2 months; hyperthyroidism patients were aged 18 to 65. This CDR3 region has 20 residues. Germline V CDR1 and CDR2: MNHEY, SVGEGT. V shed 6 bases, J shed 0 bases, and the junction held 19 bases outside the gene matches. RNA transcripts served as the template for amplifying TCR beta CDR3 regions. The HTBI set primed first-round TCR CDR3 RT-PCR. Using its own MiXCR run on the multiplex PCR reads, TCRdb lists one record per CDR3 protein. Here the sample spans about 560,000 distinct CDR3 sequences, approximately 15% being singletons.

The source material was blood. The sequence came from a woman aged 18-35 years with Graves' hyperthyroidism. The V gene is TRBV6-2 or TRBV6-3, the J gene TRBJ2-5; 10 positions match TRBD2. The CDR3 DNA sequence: TGTGCCAGCAGCCAACTTCGGGGAGGTAGCGGGGGGCTATACCAAGAGACCCAGTACTTC. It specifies CASSQLRGGSGGLYQETQYF.